This T cell receptor (beta chain) originates from a study of T and B cells in COVID-19 patients. On the study more broadly: Recovered patients mostly had mild to moderate COVID-19 managed as outpatients. Median age was approximately 34 years in the recovered cohort and 67 years in the active-infection cohort. Critical illness requiring mechanical ventilation or extracorporeal membrane oxygenation affected 12 of 20 active-infection patients.

BIOMED2 TRB-A/B primer pools were used in multiplex TRB PCR. Using its own MiXCR run on the multiplex PCR reads, TCRdb lists one record per CDR3 protein. The data show some 17,000 distinct CDR3 sequences, 27% seen once. A word on this clonotype: Its antigen is unknown.

Study-level results: No sequencing was yet done of CD4+, regulatory or CD8+ subsets, or of SARS-CoV-2-responsive or tetramer+ sorted cells.

TRB was amplified from about 250-500 ng of blood genomic DNA. Sequenced input: blood. This receptor was identified in a human donor who had recovered from COVID-19.

CDR3 region: CASSLGLPEQYF. The CDR3 DNA is TGCGCCAGCAGCCTGGGACTACCCGAGCAGTACTTC. This chain connects TRBV5-1 to TRBJ2-7; 7 nucleotides align to TRBD2. The V gene's germline CDR1 is SGHRS and CDR2 YFSETQ. The length of the CDR3 is 12 residues. The J segment lost 6 bases and the V segment lost 4 bases, leaving 4 bases of the junction unmatched.